Sample share makes the clone carrying this T cell receptor (beta chain) medium-sized. Its antigen is not known. The patients all showed relapse after autologous stem cell transplantation, while their brentuximab vedotin exposure varied. The data derive from a study of PD-1 blockade in classical Hodgkin lymphoma. General study points: Complete responders had baseline diversity similar to newly diagnosed patients. TCR diversity rose significantly by C4D1 in CD4+ but not CD8+ cells. Relapsed/refractory patients reportedly had the lowest baseline TCR diversity, below newly diagnosed patients, who were below healthy donors. Those starting nivolumab under 1 year post-ASCT were excluded.

Here immunoSEQ multiplex PCR was the method, and the copy in TCRdb shows in-frame clones only, minus some. The data show 35,000 to 40,000 clones, just over 85% seen once. CDR1 and CDR2 from the germline V gene are SGHRS and YFSETQ. This CDR3 region has 15 residues. The J segment lost 2 bases and the V segment lost 4 bases, leaving 6 bases of the junction unmatched. The starting material was peripheral blood mononuclear cells (PBMCs), obtained before the second cycle of nivolumab. This chain connects TRBV5-1 to TRBJ1-1; 9 bases agree with TRBD1. The TCR sequence derives from a human donor with classical Hodgkin lymphoma. CDR3 in amino acids: CASSQRQGVNTEAFF. The CDR3 nucleotides read TGCGCCAGCAGCCAGAGACAGGGGGTAAACACTGAAGCTTTCTTT.